Given below is one T cell receptor (beta chain) in context. The clone's antigen remains unknown. One base away there is no much larger clone; base qualities are not given. The immunoSEQ Assay was used to sequence TCR beta CDR3 regions from DNA. The study's processing was this. To compute T cell density, TCR beta template counts were normalized to usable DNA, which was estimated by amplifying housekeeping genes. Richness was estimated with the preseqR package, extrapolating to 400,000 templates for PBMC samples and 120,000 templates for tissue samples. Clonality was calculated as one minus Pielou's evenness. To identify tissue-enriched TCRs, differential abundance testing was run on productive amino-acid clonotypes with a minimum total count of 5 and an alpha of 0.1. Repertoire overlap between compartments was quantified with the Jaccard Index and Morisita Overlap Index. TCR beta CDR3s were clustered by GLIPH together with public tetramer-defined viral CDR3s, and at least three viral sequences plus V-gene enrichment were required for viral motifs. This immuneACCESS table, as held by TCRdb, lists in-frame sequences with V and J called but not all clones. Of the missing ones, under half trace to an unresolved V gene in checked studies; the others have no known cause. V and J calls and clone size follow that table, whereas D and trimming were derived from the DNA. The sample records 20,000 to 30,000 clones, over 75% of which are singletons. Around 6% of the sample goes to the ten largest clones.

This record comes from a study of T cells in localized non-small cell lung cancer (dated by TCRdb to the early 2020s). As for the study more broadly: The study analyzed T cell repertoires of 200 to 300 early-stage NSCLC patients, comparing tumors and uninvolved tumor-adjacent lungs. Of the NSCLC patients, about 130 were male and about a hundred were female, and the mean age was about 69 years. The cohort was made up of 200 to 250 treatment-naive NSCLC patients whose localized lung tumors had been resected.

Findings and caveats that apply to the study as a whole: Because multi-region sequencing of the tumors was not done, intratumor heterogeneity could not be ruled out. Uninvolved tumor-adjacent lung showed the highest T cell clonality, higher than tumor, which suggests more focused antigenic responses in the adjacent lung. A median of roughly 58 of the top 100 tumor clones were detected in paired uninvolved adjacent lung, and some 28 of these tumor clones were also found among the top 100 clones of the paired uninvolved adjacent lung. Because the study design was exploratory, TCR variables were selected using unadjusted p-values without false-discovery rate correction. Longer overall survival was associated with higher T cell density in blood, whereas shorter survival was associated with higher clonality in adjacent lung.

At diagnosis, peripheral blood, uninvolved tumor-adjacent lung and tumor were collected and were preserved as a mix of fresh-frozen and FFPE material. Blood samples were analyzed as peripheral blood mononuclear cells for TCR repertoire profiling. V is pared back by 2 bases and J by 4 bases, with 11 bases lying between the germline termini. Measured from the cysteine to the phenylalanine, the CDR3 is 14 residues long. The sequence is cut down to CDR3 DNA, 42 bases in frame from base 1. From the germline V gene, CDR1 is SGHVS and CDR2 is FNYEAQ. The rearranged chain carries TRBV7-6 and TRBJ1-1, with TRBD1 perhaps the D gene, on 5 matching bases. The sequence derives from a man aged 35 to 69 with stage II lung adenocarcinoma. The specimen comprised PBMCs, sampled before any cancer treatment. The DNA is as follows: TGTGCCAGCAGCTTACAGGGCGGAACCACTGAAGCTTTCTTT. Its coded protein is CASSLQGGTTEAFF.